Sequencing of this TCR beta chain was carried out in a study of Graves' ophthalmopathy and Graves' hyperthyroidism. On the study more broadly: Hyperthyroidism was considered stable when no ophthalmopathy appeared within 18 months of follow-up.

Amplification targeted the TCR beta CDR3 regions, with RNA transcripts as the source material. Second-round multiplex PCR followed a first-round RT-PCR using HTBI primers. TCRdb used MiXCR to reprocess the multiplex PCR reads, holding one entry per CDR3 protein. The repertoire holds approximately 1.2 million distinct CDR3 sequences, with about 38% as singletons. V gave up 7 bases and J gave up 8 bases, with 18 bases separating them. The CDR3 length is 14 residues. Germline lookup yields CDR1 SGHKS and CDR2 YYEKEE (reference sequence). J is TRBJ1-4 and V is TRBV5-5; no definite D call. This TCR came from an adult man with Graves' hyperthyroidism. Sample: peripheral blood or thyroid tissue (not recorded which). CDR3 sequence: CASALGDLREKLFF. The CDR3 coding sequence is TGTGCCAGCGCTTTAGGAGATCTGAGAGAAAAACTGTTTTTT. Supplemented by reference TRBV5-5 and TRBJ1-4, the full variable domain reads DAGVTQSPTHLIKTRGQQVTLRCSPISGHKSVSWYQQVLGQGPQFIFQYYEKEERGRGNFPDRFSARQFPNYSSELNVNALLLGDSALYLCASALGDLREKLFFGSGTQLSVL.